What follows is one TCR beta chain and its context. The CDR3 has 15 residues. The germline V gene has CDR1 DFQATT and CDR2 SNEGSKA (reference sequence). Each individual donor underwent a draw of ten milliliters of peripheral blood. The sample originates from a study of blood T cells in healthy people across ages. Then a second PCR, running about 6 to 11 cycles, was carried out with a sample-barcoded 5' primer and a J-beta primer mix. Each cDNA molecule, via a template-switch adaptor with 12 random nucleotides, was tagged. Via MiXCR, TCRdb re-called the 5' RACE reads, giving one row per CDR3 protein. The sample yields about 290,000 distinct CDR3 sequences, roughly a quarter seen once.

The material sequenced was blood. The chain employs TRBV20-1 and TRBJ1-1; the D gene is possibly TRBD1 (6 bases). The source is a woman between 70 and 85 years old in good health. CDR3: CSAPDRRILNTEAFF. CDR3 in DNA: TGCAGCGCACCCGACAGGCGAATTTTGAACACTGAAGCTTTCTTT.